Listed here are 27 T cell receptor beta chains from one sample, sequenced in a study of blood T cell repertoires in COVID-19 (dated by TCRdb to about 2020). Receptors were amplified or captured by the immunoSEQ multiplex PCR assay. The table was pulled from immuneACCESS by TCRdb, which kept in-frame rearrangements only. Such tables lose some clones; where checked, under half of the loss comes from unresolved V genes, and the rest has no known cause. The sample table holds some 180,000 clones, of which about 85% were seen once. The ten largest clonotypes hold roughly 21% of the sample. Sequencing input: peripheral blood. The receptors were gathered from a man in his 60s with active or convalescent COVID-19.

With regard to this clone: One end of the junction does not line up with germline, which may come from a read error. The J gene is TRBJ1-6, the V gene TRBV27, with D uncertain. CDR1 and CDR2 (germline): MNHEY, SMNVEV (reference sequence). There are 13 residues in the CDR3. This CDR3 reads CAPRLQSNSALHF. DNA for the CDR3: TGTGCCCCCCGATTACAGAGTAATTCAGCCCTCCACTTT.

The J gene is TRBJ2-3, the V gene TRBV2; perhaps TRBD2 as D (6 bases). The CDR3 runs 16 residues. V was shortened by 2 bases and J by 2 bases, with 14 bases between the two germline ends. The germline V gene has CDR1 SNHLY and CDR2 FYNNEI. CDR3 sequence (DNA): TGTGCCAGCAGTGAACGGAGGGGCGGGGTCACAGATACGCAGTATTTT. It encodes CASSERRGGVTDTQYF.

The chain links TRBV6-5 to TRBJ2-6; a weak D match, TRBD1 (6 bases). Germline V gene lookup returns CDR1 MNHEY and CDR2 SVGAGI. CDR3 length equals 15 residues. Trimming removed 7 bases at V and 0 bases at J, with 10 bases between. The CDR3 loop reads CASTAGASGANVLTF. The CDR3, as DNA: TGTGCCAGCACCGCAGGGGCCTCTGGGGCCAACGTCCTGACTTTC.

The chain joins TRBV2 to TRBJ2-1, with TRBD2 identical over 8 bases. The CDR3 is 14 amino acids. The J segment lost 6 bases and the V segment lost 8 bases, leaving 9 bases of the junction unmatched. The germline CDR1 and CDR2 sequences are SNHLY and FYNNEI. The CDR3 sequence is CASPGRVDLNEQFF. The DNA of the CDR3 is TGTGCCAGCCCCGGGAGGGTAGACCTCAATGAGCAGTTCTTC.

V gene TRBV19 combines with J gene TRBJ1-6; D is ambiguous. Germline CDR1 is LNHDA and CDR2 is SQIVND (reference sequence). This CDR3 has 14 amino acids. Trimming took off 3 bases at V and 9 bases at J, with 12 bases between the two ends. The CDR3 nucleotides read TGTGCCAGTAGTATTGGGAGTTCGGGTTCACCCCTCCACTTT. It translates to CASSIGSSGSPLHF.

The chain uses TRBV24-1 and TRBJ2-5; the match to TRBD1 covers 10 bases. Germline values: CDR1 KGHDR, CDR2 SFDVKD. The CDR3 is 17 residues long. V lost 3 bases and J lost 5; bases outside the gene matches: 11. CDR3 coding DNA: TGTGCCACCAGTGATCCGGGACAGGGGATCTGGGGGGAGACCCAGTACTTC. Translating it yields CATSDPGQGIWGETQYF.

This clone was detected a few times. The rearrangement joins TRBV5-4 to TRBJ2-2; D call uncertain. V lost 4 bases and J lost 3, with 10 bases in between. CDR1 is SGHNT and CDR2 is YYREEE in the germline V gene (reference sequence). This CDR3 is built from 14 residues. CDR3 DNA: TGTGCCAGCAGCCCTTTCGAGTACACCGGGGAGCTGTTTTTT. It specifies CASSPFEYTGELFF.

V gene TRBV6-1 combines with J gene TRBJ2-2; TRBD1 might be the D (6 bases). This CDR3 spans 16 amino acids. Trimming removed 5 bases at V and 3 bases at J, with 16 bases between. CDR1 and CDR2 from the germline V gene are MNHNS and SASEGT. The CDR3, as DNA: TGTGCCAGCAGTCAAGGGCAGGGGCTGGACACCGGGGAGCTGTTTTTT. Translation: CASSQGQGLDTGELFF.

The chain is built from TRBV5-1 and TRBJ1-2, with TRBD1 matching 7 bases. J gave up 7 bases and V 10 bases, and 16 bases lay outside the gene matches. Germline V lookup: CDR1 SGHRS, CDR2 YFSETQ. The CDR3 runs 14 residues. The CDR3 here is CASGTEDQWSGYTF. CDR3 bases: TGCGCCTCTGGGACAGAGGATCAGTGGAGTGGCTACACCTTC.

This clone was recorded once. The chain has TRBV13 and TRBJ1-1; 8 bases fit TRBD1. CDR1 PRHDT and CDR2 FYEKMQ come from the germline V gene (reference sequence). This CDR3 spans 16 amino acids. V shed 5 bases, J shed 3 bases, and the junction held 11 bases outside the gene matches. CDR3 sequence: CASSPGQGGLHTEAFF. For the CDR3, the DNA is TGTGCCAGCAGCCCCGGACAGGGAGGTCTTCACACTGAAGCTTTCTTT. The complete variable domain, with remaining parts taken from reference TRBV13 and TRBJ1-1, reads AAGVIQSPRHLIKEKRETATLKCYPIPRHDTVYWYQQGPGQDPQFLISFYEKMQSDKGSIPDRFSAQQFSDYHSELNMSSLELGDSALYFCASSPGQGGLHTEAFFGQGTRLTVV.

The chain carries TRBV6-5 and TRBJ1-1, with D possibly matching TRBD1 (5 bases). Trimming shortened V by 0 bases and J by 4 bases, and 9 bases separated the two germline ends. The germline gives CDR1 MNHEY, CDR2 SVGAGI. The CDR3 loop spans 14 amino acids. Here the CDR3 DNA reads TGTGCCAGCAGTTACTCTGGGGGAGGCACTGAAGCTTTCTTT. It encodes CASSYSGGGTEAFF.

V is TRBV2 and J is TRBJ2-4; the D gene is possibly TRBD2 (6 bases). The CDR3 extends over 14 amino acids. Per the germline V gene, CDR1 is SNHLY and CDR2 is FYNNEI. V shed 6 bases and J shed 7 bases, with 16 bases lying between them. CDR3 loop: CASSGLIQMNIQYF. The CDR3 nucleotides are TGTGCCAGCAGCGGACTAATCCAGATGAACATTCAGTACTTC. Using reference TRBV2 and TRBJ2-4 for the parts outside the CDR3, the full variable domain is EPEVTQTPSHQVTQMGQEVILRCVPISNHLYFYWYRQILGQKVEFLVSFYNNEISEKSEIFDDQFSVERPDGSNFTLKIRSTKLEDSAMYFCASSGLIQMNIQYFGAGTRLSVL.

The chain uses TRBV10-3 and TRBJ1-3; TRBD1 might be the D (5 bases). The V gene lost 0 bases and the J gene lost 11 bases, with 8 bases spanning the gap. This CDR3 contains 12 residues. Germline CDR1 is ENHRY and CDR2 is SYGVKD. The CDR3 here is CAISESGAAIYF. The DNA of the CDR3 is TGTGCCATCAGTGAGTCAGGGGCAGCCATATATTTT.

This rearrangement joins TRBV6-6 to TRBJ2-3; tentatively, D is TRBD2 (6 bases). The CDR3 runs 15 residues. Deletions cut 7 bases from V and 0 bases from J, with 14 bases between. From germline, CDR1 is MNHNY and CDR2 SVGAGI (reference sequence). The CDR3 region is CASMTAGRSTDTQYF. The CDR3 DNA reads as TGTGCCAGCATGACTGCGGGGAGAAGCACAGATACGCAGTATTTT.

The V gene is TRBV4-1, the J gene TRBJ2-3, with TRBD2 identical over 8 bases. Per germline, CDR1 MGHRA and CDR2 YSYEKL. Trimming removed 4 bases from V and 0 bases from J; junction bases left unmatched: 9. The CDR3 extends over 17 amino acids. In nucleotides, the CDR3 is TGCGCCAGCAGCCCGGTCGACCGGGGGGGGAGCACAGATACGCAGTATTTT. This encodes CASSPVDRGGSTDTQYF.

The chain carries TRBV6-5 and TRBJ1-5; D is perhaps TRBD1 (6 bases). Germline V gives CDR1 MNHEY, CDR2 SVGAGI. V was clipped by 6 bases and J by 2 bases, with 11 bases between them. This CDR3 region has 14 residues. The CDR3 DNA is TGTGCCAGCAGACGGACAGCCGGCAATCAGCCCCAGCATTTT. Translation: CASRRTAGNQPQHF.

This clone was picked up a small number of times. This sequence joins TRBV7-9 and TRBJ1-3, with a weak D call TRBD1 (5 bases). Germline values: CDR1 SEHNR, CDR2 FQNEAQ (reference sequence). V dropped 4 bases and J dropped 2 bases, with 12 bases sitting between them. The CDR3 sequence is 15 residues long. The CDR3 sequence: CASSSGGFPGNTIYF. Written as DNA, the CDR3 is TGTGCCAGCAGCTCGGGGGGATTTCCTGGAAACACCATATATTTT.

This chain connects TRBV4-1 to TRBJ2-5; D might be TRBD2 (6 bases). The CDR3 consists of 16 residues. Germline CDR1 and CDR2: MGHRA and YSYEKL. V dropped 4 bases and J dropped 4 bases, with 19 bases sitting between them. In DNA, the CDR3 is TGCGCCAGCAGCCCTTACAAACTGGAGGGGACAGAGACCCAGTACTTC. It yields the protein CASSPYKLEGTETQYF.

This clone was seen just once. This chain joins TRBV5-6 and TRBJ2-1; 8 bases are a match to TRBD1. V gave up 7 bases and J gave up 4 bases; unmatched junction bases: 10. The germline V gene has CDR1 SGHDT and CDR2 YYEEEE. The CDR3 sequence is 15 residues long. CDR3 in amino acids: CASGKQGARYNEQFF. The CDR3 nucleotides read TGTGCCAGCGGAAAGCAGGGGGCTAGGTACAATGAGCAGTTCTTC.

V usage is TRBV2 and J usage is TRBJ1-6, with TRBD1 matching over 8 bases. This CDR3 comprises 14 residues. CDR1 and CDR2 from the germline V gene are SNHLY and FYNNEI. V was pared by 7 bases and J by 7 bases, with 6 bases of the junction left unmatched. CDR3 amino acids: CASKAGTGNSPLHF. The CDR3 nucleotides read TGTGCCAGCAAGGCGGGGACAGGAAATTCACCCCTCCACTTT.

This clone was seen only once. V and J are TRBV18 and TRBJ2-7, with a tentative D call TRBD1 (5 bases). CDR1 is KGHSH, CDR2 LQKENI, per germline. The V gene lost 5 bases and the J gene lost 5 bases, with 16 bases spanning the gap. This CDR3 region has 14 residues. The CDR3 nucleotides are TGTGCCAGCTCATCAAGACAGCCCTCTGACGAGCAGTACTTC. This sequence encodes CASSSRQPSDEQYF.

The CDR3: CASSQGTSGGVDTQYF. CDR3 bases: TGTGCCAGCAGCCAGGGGACTAGCGGGGGGGTGGATACGCAGTATTTT. The rearrangement uses TRBV5-4 and TRBJ2-3, with TRBD2 matching over 16 bases. CDR1 is SGHNT and CDR2 is YYREEE in the germline V gene (reference sequence). With 4 bases clipped from V and 6 bases from J, the junction kept 5 bases outside the gene matches. The CDR3 loop spans 16 amino acids.

This chain joins TRBV2 and TRBJ2-2; TRBD2 aligns across 11 bases. CDR1 and CDR2 from the germline V gene are SNHLY and FYNNEI. CDR3 length equals 15 residues. J lost 3 bases, V lost 6 bases, and 3 bases had no gene match. The CDR3 coding sequence is TGTGCCAGCAGAACTAGCGGGGGCGACACCGGGGAGCTGTTTTTT. This codes for CASRTSGGDTGELFF.

The J gene is TRBJ2-3, the V gene TRBV7-4; D is perhaps TRBD2 (6 bases). Germline values: CDR1 SGHVT, CDR2 SQSDAQ. The CDR3 runs to 16 residues. The ends were cut back, 1 base at V and 0 bases at J, with 11 bases in the middle. The CDR3, as DNA: TGTGCCAGCAGCTTAGGGGAGGCTAGTAGCACAGATACGCAGTATTTT. This sequence encodes CASSLGEASSTDTQYF.

V and J are TRBV7-6 and TRBJ2-7, with 7 nucleotides matching TRBD1. The junction had 3 bases not matched to a gene; V was cut back by 1 base and J by 0 bases. CDR1 is SGHVS, CDR2 FNYEAQ, per germline. The CDR3 length is 15 residues. CDR3 amino acids: CASSLEGTDSYEQYF. The CDR3 DNA reads as TGTGCCAGCAGCTTAGAGGGGACAGACTCCTACGAGCAGTACTTC.

This clone was seen a handful of times. V usage is TRBV5-1 and J usage is TRBJ2-3; 7 bases are a match to TRBD1. The junction had 7 bases not matched to a gene; V was cut back by 2 bases and J by 4 bases. CDR3 size: 15 residues. The germline gives CDR1 SGHRS, CDR2 YFSETQ. Written as DNA, the CDR3 is TGCGCCAGCAGCTTAGCGACAGGGCCTTCAGATACGCAGTATTTT. Translation gives CASSLATGPSDTQYF.

The rearrangement uses TRBV7-2 and TRBJ1-1; 7 nucleotides line up with TRBD1. Germline V gene lookup returns CDR1 SGHTA and CDR2 FQGNSA. Germline trimming cut 5 bases from V and 6 bases from J; bases unmatched to any gene: 12. The CDR3 length is 15 residues. The CDR3 region has the DNA TGTGCCAGCAGCGGAAGACTGACAGGGTCGGCTGAAGCTTTCTTT. Amino acid sequence: CASSGRLTGSAEAFF. Supplemented by reference TRBV7-2 and TRBJ1-1, the full variable domain reads GAGVSQSPSNKVTEKGKDVELRCDPISGHTALYWYRQSLGQGLEFLIYFQGNSAPDKSGLPSDRFSAERTGGSVSTLTIQRTQQEDSAVYLCASSGRLTGSAEAFFGQGTRLTVV.